The entry below describes one TCR beta chain. Its specificity is not known. The sample comes from a study of CD8 T cells in ankylosing spondylitis. Findings of the study overall: Blood of patients with ankylosing spondylitis appeared to be characterized by a TCR beta motif of eight or nine highly homologous variants.

Scientists made TCR beta libraries using quantitative 5'-RACE with molecular barcodes. TCRdb independently ran MiXCR on the 5' RACE reads; one entry per CDR3 protein. This sample has fewer than 650,000 distinct CDR3 sequences, with roughly 13% found just once. Germline V gene lookup returns CDR1 SEHNR and CDR2 FQNEAQ (reference sequence). The CDR3 covers 12 residues. The V and J ends lost 3 bases and 12 bases respectively, with 12 bases between them. The receptor comes from a male donor with ankylosing spondylitis. J is TRBJ2-1 and V is TRBV7-9, with D tentatively TRBD2 (5 bases). Specimen: blood, either unsorted or a sorted T cell fraction (not recorded which). CDR3 loop: CASSLDSPGQFF. The CDR3 DNA is TGTGCCAGCAGCTTGGACTCTCCGGGGCAGTTCTTC.